The source of this T cell receptor (beta chain) is a study of technical replicates of blood from a handful of donors. Some clones are missing from TCRdb's copy, which holds only in-frame ones; the method was immunoSEQ multiplex PCR. The sample has around 57,000 clones; approximately 94% are singletons. Deletions cut 6 bases from V and 2 bases from J, with 13 bases between. Looked up from germline, CDR1 is LNHDA and CDR2 is SQIVND (reference sequence). This CDR3 contains 15 residues. The rearrangement joins TRBV19 to TRBJ2-2; the D is unclear. This clonotype was sampled from a human donor in good health. The sequencing sample was made of T cells isolated from PBMCs. DNA of the CDR3: TGTGCCAGTAGGACGGCAGGCGCTAACACCGGGGAGCTGTTTTTT. Residues: CASRTAGANTGELFF. Together with reference TRBV19 and TRBJ2-2, the CDR3 gives the full variable domain: DGGITQSPKYLFRKEGQNVTLSCEQNLNHDAMYWYRQDPGQGLRLIYYSQIVNDFQKGDIAEGYSVSREKKESFPLTVTSAQKNPTAFYLCASRTAGANTGELFFGEGSRLTVL.